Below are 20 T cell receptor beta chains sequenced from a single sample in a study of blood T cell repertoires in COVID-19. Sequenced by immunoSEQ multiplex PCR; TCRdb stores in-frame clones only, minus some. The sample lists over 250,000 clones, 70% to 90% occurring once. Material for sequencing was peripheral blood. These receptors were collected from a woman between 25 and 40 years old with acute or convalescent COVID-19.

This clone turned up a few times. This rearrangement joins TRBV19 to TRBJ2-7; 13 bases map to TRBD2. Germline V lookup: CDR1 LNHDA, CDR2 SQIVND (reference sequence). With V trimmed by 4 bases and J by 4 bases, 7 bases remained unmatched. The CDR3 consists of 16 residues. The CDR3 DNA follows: TGTGCCAGTAGTACCGGGACTAGCGGGAATTTTTACGAGCAGTACTTC. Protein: CASSTGTSGNFYEQYF.

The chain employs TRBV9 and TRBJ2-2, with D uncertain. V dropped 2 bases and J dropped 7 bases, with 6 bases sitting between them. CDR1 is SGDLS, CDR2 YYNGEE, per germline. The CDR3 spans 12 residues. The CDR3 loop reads CASSVLHGELFF. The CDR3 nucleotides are TGTGCCAGCAGCGTTTTACACGGGGAGCTGTTTTTT.

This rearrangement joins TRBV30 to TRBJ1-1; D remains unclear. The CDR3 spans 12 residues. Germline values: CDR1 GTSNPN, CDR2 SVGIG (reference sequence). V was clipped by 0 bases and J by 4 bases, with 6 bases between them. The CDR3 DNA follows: TGTGCCTGGAGTGTCGACTTCACTGAAGCTTTCTTT. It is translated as CAWSVDFTEAFF.

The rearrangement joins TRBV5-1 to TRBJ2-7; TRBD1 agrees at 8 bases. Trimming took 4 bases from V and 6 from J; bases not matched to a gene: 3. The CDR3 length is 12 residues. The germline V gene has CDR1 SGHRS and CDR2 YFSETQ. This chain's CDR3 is CASSTGTGEQYF. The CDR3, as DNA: TGCGCCAGCAGCACAGGGACAGGCGAGCAGTACTTC.

CDR3 nucleotide sequence: TGTGCCAGCAGCTTTTATAATCCGGGACAGCGGGCTGAAGCTTTCTTT. Protein product: CASSFYNPGQRAEAFF. The V gene is TRBV7-9, the J gene TRBJ1-1; 7 bases match TRBD1. The CDR3 is made up of 16 amino acids. With V trimmed by 3 bases and J by 6 bases, 13 bases remained unmatched. Germline loops: CDR1 SEHNR, CDR2 FQNEAQ (reference sequence).

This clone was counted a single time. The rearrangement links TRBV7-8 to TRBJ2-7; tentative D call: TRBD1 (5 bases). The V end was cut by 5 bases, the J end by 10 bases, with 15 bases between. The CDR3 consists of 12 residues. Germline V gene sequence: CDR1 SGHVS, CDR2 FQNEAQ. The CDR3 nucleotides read TGTGCCAGCAGCGCGCCTGGGGCCAATCAGTACTTC. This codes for CASSAPGANQYF.

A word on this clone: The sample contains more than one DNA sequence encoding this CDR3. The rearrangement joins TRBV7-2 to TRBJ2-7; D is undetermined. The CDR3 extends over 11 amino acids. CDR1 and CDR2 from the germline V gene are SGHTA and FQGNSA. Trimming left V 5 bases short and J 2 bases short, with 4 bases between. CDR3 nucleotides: TGTGCCAGCAGCCCAGCCTACGAGCAGTACTTC. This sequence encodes CASSPAYEQYF.

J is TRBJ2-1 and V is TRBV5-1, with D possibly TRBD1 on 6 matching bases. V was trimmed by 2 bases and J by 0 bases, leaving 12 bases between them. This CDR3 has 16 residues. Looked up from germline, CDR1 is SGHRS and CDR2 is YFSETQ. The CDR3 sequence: CASSFGGGSSYNEQFF. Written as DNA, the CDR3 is TGCGCCAGCAGCTTTGGTGGGGGCAGCTCCTACAATGAGCAGTTCTTC.

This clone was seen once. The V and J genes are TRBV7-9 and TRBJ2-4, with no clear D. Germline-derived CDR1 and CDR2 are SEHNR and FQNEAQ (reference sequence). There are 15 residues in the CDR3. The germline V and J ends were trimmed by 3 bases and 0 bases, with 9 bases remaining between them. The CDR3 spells CASSFPRVAKNIQYF. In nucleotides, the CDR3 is TGTGCCAGCAGCTTCCCAAGAGTAGCCAAAAACATTCAGTACTTC.

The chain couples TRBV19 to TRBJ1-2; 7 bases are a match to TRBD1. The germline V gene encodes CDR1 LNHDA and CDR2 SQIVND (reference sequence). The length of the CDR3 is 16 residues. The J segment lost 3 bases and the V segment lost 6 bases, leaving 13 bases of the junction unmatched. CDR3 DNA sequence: TGTGCCAGTAGCGACGGGAAGGGACAGCCCTACTATGGCTACACCTTC. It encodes CASSDGKGQPYYGYTF. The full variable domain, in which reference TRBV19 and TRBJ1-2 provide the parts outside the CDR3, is DGGITQSPKYLFRKEGQNVTLSCEQNLNHDAMYWYRQDPGQGLRLIYYSQIVNDFQKGDIAEGYSVSREKKESFPLTVTSAQKNPTAFYLCASSDGKGQPYYGYTFGSGTRLTVV.

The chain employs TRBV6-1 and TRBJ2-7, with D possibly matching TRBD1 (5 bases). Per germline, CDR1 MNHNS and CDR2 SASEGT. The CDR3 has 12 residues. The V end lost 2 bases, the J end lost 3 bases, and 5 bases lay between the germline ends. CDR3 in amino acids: CASSEQGYEQYF. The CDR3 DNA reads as TGTGCCAGCAGTGAACAGGGCTACGAGCAGTACTTC.

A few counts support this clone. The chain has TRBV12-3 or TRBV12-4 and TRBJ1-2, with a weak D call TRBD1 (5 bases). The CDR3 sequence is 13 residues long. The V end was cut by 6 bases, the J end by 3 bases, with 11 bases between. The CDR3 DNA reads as TGTGCCAGCAGCCCCAGGGTAGACTATGGCTACACCTTC. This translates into CASSPRVDYGYTF.

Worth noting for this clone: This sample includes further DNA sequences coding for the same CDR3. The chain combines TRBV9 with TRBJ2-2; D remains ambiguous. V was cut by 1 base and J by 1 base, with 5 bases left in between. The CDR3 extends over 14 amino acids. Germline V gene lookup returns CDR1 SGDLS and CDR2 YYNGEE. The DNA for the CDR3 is TGTGCCAGCAGCGTAACGGGGAACACCGGGGAGCTGTTTTTT. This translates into CASSVTGNTGELFF. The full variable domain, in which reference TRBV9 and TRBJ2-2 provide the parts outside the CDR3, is DSGVTQTPKHLITATGQRVTLRCSPRSGDLSVYWYQQSLDQGLQFLIQYYNGEERAKGNILERFSAQQFPDLHSELNLSSLELGDSALYFCASSVTGNTGELFFGEGSRLTVL.

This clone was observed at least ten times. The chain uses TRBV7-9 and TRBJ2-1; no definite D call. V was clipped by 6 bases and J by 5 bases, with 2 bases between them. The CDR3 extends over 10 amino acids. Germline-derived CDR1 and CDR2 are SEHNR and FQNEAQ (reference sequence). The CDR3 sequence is CASSNNEQFF. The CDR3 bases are TGTGCCAGCAGTAACAATGAGCAGTTCTTC.

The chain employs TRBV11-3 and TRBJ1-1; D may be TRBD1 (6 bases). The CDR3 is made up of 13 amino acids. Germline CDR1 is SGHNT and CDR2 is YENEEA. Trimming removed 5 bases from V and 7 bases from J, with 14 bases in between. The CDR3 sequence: CASSQDSDYEAFF. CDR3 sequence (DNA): TGTGCCAGCAGCCAGGACAGTGACTATGAAGCTTTCTTT.

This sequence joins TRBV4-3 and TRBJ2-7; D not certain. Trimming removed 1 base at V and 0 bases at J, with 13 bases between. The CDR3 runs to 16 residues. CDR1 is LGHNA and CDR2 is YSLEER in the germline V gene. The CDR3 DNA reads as TGCGCCAGCAGCCAAGGCTTAAGACATAGCTCCTACGAGCAGTACTTC. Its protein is CASSQGLRHSSYEQYF.

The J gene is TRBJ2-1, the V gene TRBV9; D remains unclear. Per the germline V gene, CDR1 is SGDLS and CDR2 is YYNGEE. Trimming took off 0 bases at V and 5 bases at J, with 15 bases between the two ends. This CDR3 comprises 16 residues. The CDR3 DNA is TGTGCCAGCAGCGTAGCTCCGCGCCGAACTGACAATGAGCAGTTCTTC. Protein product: CASSVAPRRTDNEQFF.

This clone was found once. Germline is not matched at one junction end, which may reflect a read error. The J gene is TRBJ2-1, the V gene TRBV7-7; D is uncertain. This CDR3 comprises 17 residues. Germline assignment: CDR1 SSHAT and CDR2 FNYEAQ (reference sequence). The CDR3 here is CASSSTGVKSSYNEQFF. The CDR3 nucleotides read TGTGCTAGCAGCTCGACTGGAGTTAAGAGCTCCTACAATGAGCAGTTCTTC.

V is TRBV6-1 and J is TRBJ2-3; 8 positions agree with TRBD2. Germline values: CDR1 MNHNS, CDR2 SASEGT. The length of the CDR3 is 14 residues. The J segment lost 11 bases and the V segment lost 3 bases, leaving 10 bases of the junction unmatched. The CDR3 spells CASSDTGGPLGQYF. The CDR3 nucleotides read TGTGCCAGCAGTGACACGGGAGGGCCCCTTGGGCAGTATTTT.

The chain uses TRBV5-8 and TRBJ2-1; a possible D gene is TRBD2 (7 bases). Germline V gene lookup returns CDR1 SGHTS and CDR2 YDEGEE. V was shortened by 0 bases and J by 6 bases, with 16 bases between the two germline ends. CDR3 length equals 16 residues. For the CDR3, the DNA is TGTGCCAGCAGCTTGGCCGGGGGGCTCCGAGGCAATGAGCAGTTCTTC. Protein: CASSLAGGLRGNEQFF.